This note documents a single T cell receptor beta chain sequence. This sample stems from a study of control samples from healthy donors and cancer patients. This CDR3 region has 16 residues. The germline V gene encodes CDR1 SNHLY and CDR2 FYNNEI. Trimming shortened V by 6 bases and J by 0 bases, and 12 bases separated the two germline ends. Data came from immunoSEQ multiplex PCR; TCRdb stores just in-frame clones and leaves some out. The sample shows about 190,000 clones, approximately 91% of them seen only once. The genes are TRBV2 and TRBJ1-6; TRBD1 is a possible D gene (6 bases). Specimen: blood. The sequence was collected from a man aged 25-45 years in good health. The CDR3 region is CASRGRGSSYNSPLHF. The CDR3 DNA reads TGTGCCAGCAGGGGCAGGGGAAGCTCCTATAATTCACCCCTCCACTTT.